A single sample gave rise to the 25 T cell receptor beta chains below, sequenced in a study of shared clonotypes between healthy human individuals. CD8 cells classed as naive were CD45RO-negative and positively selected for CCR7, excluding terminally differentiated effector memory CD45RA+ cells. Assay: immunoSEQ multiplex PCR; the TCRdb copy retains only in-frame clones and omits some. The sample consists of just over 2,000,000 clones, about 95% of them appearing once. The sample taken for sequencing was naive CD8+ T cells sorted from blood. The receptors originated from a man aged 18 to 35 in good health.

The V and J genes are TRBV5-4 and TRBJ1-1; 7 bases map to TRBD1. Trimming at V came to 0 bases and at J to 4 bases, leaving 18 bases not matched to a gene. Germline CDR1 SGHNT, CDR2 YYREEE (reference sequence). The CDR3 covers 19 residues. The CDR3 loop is CASSLVLRRQGEPSTEAFF. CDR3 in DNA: TGTGCCAGCAGCTTGGTATTAAGGAGGCAGGGGGAACCCAGCACTGAAGCTTTCTTT.

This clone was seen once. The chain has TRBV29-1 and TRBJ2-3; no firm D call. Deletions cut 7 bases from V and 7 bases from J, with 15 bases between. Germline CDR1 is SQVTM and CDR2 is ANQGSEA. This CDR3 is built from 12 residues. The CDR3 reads CSAQTGINTQYF. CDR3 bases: TGCAGCGCCCAAACCGGAATAAATACGCAGTATTTT.

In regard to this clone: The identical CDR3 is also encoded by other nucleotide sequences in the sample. The CDR3 nucleotides read TGTGCCAGCAGCTTACCAGGAGGTACTGAAGCTTTCTTT. Amino acid sequence: CASSLPGGTEAFF. This chain uses TRBV7-9 with TRBJ1-1; D uncertain. Per the germline V gene, CDR1 is SEHNR and CDR2 is FQNEAQ (reference sequence). The CDR3 is 13 amino acids. V lost 2 bases to trimming and J lost 5 bases, with 9 bases between them. Complete variable domain (other parts from reference TRBV7-9 and TRBJ1-1): DTGVSQNPRHKITKRGQNVTFRCDPISEHNRLYWYRQTLGQGPEFLTYFQNEAQLEKSRLLSDRFSAERPKGSFSTLEIQRTEQGDSAMYLCASSLPGGTEAFFGQGTRLTVV.

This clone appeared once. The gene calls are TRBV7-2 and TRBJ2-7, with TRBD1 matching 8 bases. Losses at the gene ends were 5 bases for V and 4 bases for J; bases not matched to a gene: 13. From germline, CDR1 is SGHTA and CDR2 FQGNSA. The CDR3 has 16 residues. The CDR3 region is CASSPIADRVPYEQYF. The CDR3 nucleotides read TGTGCCAGCAGCCCCATAGCGGACAGGGTCCCTTACGAGCAGTACTTC. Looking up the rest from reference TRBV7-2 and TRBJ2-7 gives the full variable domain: GAGVSQSPSNKVTEKGKDVELRCDPISGHTALYWYRQSLGQGLEFLIYFQGNSAPDKSGLPSDRFSAERTGGSVSTLTIQRTQQEDSAVYLCASSPIADRVPYEQYFGPGTRLTVT.

This chain's CDR3 is CAWSTNRRAGEQFF. As DNA, the CDR3 is TGTGCCTGGAGCACGAATCGGAGGGCCGGTGAGCAGTTCTTC. The chain combines TRBV30 with TRBJ2-1; D is possibly TRBD2 (6 bases). Germline loops: CDR1 GTSNPN, CDR2 SVGIG (reference sequence). CDR3 length equals 14 residues. V was pared by 3 bases and J by 9 bases, with 18 bases between.

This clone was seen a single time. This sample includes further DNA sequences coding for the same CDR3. The CDR3, as DNA: TGTGCCAGCAGTTTTGGGCGCTCCTACGAGCAGTACTTC. This translates into CASSFGRSYEQYF. This chain connects TRBV27 to TRBJ2-7; D ambiguous. The germline CDR1 and CDR2 sequences are MNHEY and SMNVEV (reference sequence). The V and J ends lost 3 bases and 0 bases respectively, with 6 bases between them. This CDR3 has 13 amino acids.

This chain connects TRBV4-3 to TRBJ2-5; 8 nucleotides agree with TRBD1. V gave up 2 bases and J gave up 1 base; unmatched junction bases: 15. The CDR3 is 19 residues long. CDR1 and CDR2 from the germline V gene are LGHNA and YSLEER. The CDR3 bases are TGCGCCAGCAGCCAAAATGCATTGGGACAGGAAAGGACCCAAGAGACCCAGTACTTC. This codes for CASSQNALGQERTQETQYF.

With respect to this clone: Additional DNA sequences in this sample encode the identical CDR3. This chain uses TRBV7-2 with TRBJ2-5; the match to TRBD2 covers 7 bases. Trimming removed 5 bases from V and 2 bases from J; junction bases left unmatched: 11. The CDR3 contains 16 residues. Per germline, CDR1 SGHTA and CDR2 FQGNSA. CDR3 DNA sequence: TGTGCCAGCAGCCTAGTTGGGCTAGCGGCGCAAGAGACCCAGTACTTC. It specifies CASSLVGLAAQETQYF.

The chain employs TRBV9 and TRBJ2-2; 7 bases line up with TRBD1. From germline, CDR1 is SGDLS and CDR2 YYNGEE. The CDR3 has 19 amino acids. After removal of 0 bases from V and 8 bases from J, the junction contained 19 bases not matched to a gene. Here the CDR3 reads CASSVAHRGGTDTLGELFF. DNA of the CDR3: TGTGCCAGCAGCGTAGCTCATAGAGGTGGGACAGACACCCTGGGGGAGCTGTTTTTT.

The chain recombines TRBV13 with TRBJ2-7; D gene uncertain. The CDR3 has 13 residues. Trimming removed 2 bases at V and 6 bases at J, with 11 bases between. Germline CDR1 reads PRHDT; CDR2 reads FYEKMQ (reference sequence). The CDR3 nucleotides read TGTGCCAGCAGCTTAAACTCAGCCCTCGAGCAGTACTTC. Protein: CASSLNSALEQYF.

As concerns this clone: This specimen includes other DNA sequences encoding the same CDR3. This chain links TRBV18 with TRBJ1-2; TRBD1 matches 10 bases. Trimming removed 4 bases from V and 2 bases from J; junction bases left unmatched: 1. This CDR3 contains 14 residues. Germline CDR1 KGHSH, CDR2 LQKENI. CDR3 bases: TGTGCCAGCTCACAGGGACAGGGGAACTATGGCTACACCTTC. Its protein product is CASSQGQGNYGYTF.

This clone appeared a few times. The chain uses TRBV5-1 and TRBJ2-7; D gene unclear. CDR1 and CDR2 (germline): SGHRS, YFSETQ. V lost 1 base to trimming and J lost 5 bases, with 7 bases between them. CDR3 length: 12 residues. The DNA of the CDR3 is TGCGCCAGCAGCTTGTGGCCAAACGAGCAGTACTTC. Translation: CASSLWPNEQYF.

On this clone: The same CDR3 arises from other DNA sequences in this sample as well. In nucleotides, the CDR3 is TGTGCCTGGAGCCTCGGGACAGGCTCCTACGAGCAGTACTTC. Its protein product is CAWSLGTGSYEQYF. The chain links TRBV30 to TRBJ2-7, with 8 bases matching TRBD1. This CDR3 contains 14 residues. The germline V gene encodes CDR1 GTSNPN and CDR2 SVGIG (reference sequence). J was trimmed by 0 bases and V by 3 bases; bases with no gene match: 4.

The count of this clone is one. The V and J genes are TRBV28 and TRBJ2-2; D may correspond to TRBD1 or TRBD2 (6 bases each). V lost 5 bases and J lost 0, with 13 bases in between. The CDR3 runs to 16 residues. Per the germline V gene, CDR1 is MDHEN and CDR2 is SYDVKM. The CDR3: CASSAGEATNTGELFF. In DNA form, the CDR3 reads TGTGCCAGCAGTGCAGGGGAGGCCACGAACACCGGGGAGCTGTTTTTT.

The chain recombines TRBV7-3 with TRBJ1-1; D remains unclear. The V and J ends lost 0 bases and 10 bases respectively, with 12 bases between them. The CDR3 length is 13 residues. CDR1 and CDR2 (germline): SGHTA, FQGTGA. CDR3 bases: TGTGCCAGCAGCTTAACTGGGGTAGAAGGAGCTTTCTTT. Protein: CASSLTGVEGAFF.

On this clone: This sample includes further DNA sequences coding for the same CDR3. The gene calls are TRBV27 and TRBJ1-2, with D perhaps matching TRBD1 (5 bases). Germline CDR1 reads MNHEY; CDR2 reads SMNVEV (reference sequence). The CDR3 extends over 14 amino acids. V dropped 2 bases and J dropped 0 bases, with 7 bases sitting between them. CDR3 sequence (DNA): TGTGCCAGCAGTTTAACAGGTTCTAACTATGGCTACACCTTC. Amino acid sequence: CASSLTGSNYGYTF.

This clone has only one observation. The CDR3 protein is CASSLEVGRIYEQYF. In nucleotides, the CDR3 is TGTGCCAGCAGCTTAGAAGTCGGGAGGATCTACGAGCAGTACTTC. The chain has TRBV11-2 and TRBJ2-7, with 7 bases aligning to TRBD2. The ends lost 0 bases at V and 3 bases at J; junction bases unmatched: 5. Per the germline V gene, CDR1 is SGHAT and CDR2 is FQNNGV. This CDR3 is built from 15 residues.

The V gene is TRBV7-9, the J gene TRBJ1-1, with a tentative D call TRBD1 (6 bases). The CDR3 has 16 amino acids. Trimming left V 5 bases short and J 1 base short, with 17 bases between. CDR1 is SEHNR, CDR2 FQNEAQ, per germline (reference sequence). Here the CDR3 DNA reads TGTGCCAGCAGCCGTACCAGGGGATGGGAGAACACTGAAGCTTTCTTT. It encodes CASSRTRGWENTEAFF.

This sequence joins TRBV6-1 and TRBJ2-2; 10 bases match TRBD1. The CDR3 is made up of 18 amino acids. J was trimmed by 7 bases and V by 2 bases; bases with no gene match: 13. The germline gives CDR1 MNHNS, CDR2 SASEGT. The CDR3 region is CASSEPTIGQGGHGELFF. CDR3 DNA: TGTGCCAGCAGTGAACCCACAATCGGACAGGGGGGGCACGGGGAGCTGTTTTTT.

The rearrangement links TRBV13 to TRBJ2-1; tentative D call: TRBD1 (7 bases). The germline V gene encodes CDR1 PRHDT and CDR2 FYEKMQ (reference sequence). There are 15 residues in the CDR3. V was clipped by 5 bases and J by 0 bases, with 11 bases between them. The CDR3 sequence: CASSQGGSSYNEQFF. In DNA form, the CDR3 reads TGTGCCAGCAGCCAGGGGGGTAGCTCCTACAATGAGCAGTTCTTC.

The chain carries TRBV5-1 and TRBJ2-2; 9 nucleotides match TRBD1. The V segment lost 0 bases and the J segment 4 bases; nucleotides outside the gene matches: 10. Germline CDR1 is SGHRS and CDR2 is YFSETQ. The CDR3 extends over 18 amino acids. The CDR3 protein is CASSLGPQGALATGELFF. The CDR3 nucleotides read TGCGCCAGCAGCTTGGGCCCACAGGGGGCGCTGGCCACCGGGGAGCTGTTTTTT.

CDR3 amino acids: CASSLIPLEGANEQFF. The CDR3 DNA reads TGTGCCAGCAGTTTAATCCCCCTCGAGGGGGCAAATGAGCAGTTCTTC. The rearrangement joins TRBV27 to TRBJ2-1, with TRBD1 identical over 7 bases. The CDR3 is 16 amino acids. Germline V gene sequence: CDR1 MNHEY, CDR2 SMNVEV (reference sequence). V shed 2 bases and J 7 bases; nucleotides not matched to a gene: 11.

The CDR3 loop reads CASSSYPLAGRTDTQYF. The CDR3 coding sequence is TGTGCCAGCAGCTCATATCCCCTTGCGGGGCGCACAGATACGCAGTATTTT. The J gene is TRBJ2-3, the V gene TRBV11-2; D possibly corresponds to TRBD2 (6 bases). There are 17 residues in the CDR3. CDR1 is SGHAT, CDR2 FQNNGV, per germline. Trimming shortened V by 4 bases and J by 1 base, and 18 bases separated the two germline ends.

CDR3 DNA: TGTGCCAGCAGCCCCCCGGGGGCTAGCGGGAGCTCCTACGAGCAGTACTTC. It translates to CASSPPGASGSSYEQYF. This chain links TRBV7-2 with TRBJ2-7; 10 nucleotides align to TRBD2. This CDR3 is built from 17 residues. Unmatched junction bases numbered 10, after V lost 5 bases and J lost 0 bases. Per the germline V gene, CDR1 is SGHTA and CDR2 is FQGNSA.

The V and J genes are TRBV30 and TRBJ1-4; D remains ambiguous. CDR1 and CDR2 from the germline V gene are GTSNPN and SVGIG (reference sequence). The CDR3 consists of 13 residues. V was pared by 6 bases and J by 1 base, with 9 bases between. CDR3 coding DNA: TGTGCCTGCTCGGTTGTAACTAATGAAAAACTGTTTTTT. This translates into CACSVVTNEKLFF.